These 5 T cell receptor beta chains were sequenced from one sample in a study of blood T cell repertoires in COVID-19 (dated by TCRdb to about 2020). The method was the immunoSEQ multiplex PCR assay. The source is immuneACCESS, and TCRdb retained only in-frame sequences with V and J called. Part of the clones is not carried over; for the studies checked, unresolved V genes explain less than half of this, and the remainder is unexplained. The sample data list roughly 150,000 clones, and around 80% of these were observed just once. About 7.2% of the sample lies in the top ten. Sequenced input: peripheral blood. The source of these receptors is a woman aged 45-59 years in a cohort sampled during active or convalescent COVID-19.

As regards this clone: Within the sample, other DNA sequences also encode this same CDR3. V gene TRBV2 combines with J gene TRBJ1-1, with 7 nucleotides matching TRBD1. V dropped 8 bases and J dropped 0; count of bases not matched to a gene: 3. In germline, CDR1 is SNHLY, CDR2 FYNNEI. This CDR3 is 13 amino acids long. The CDR3 DNA follows: TGTGCCAGCTCGGGACAGATGAACACTGAAGCTTTCTTT. Translation gives CASSGQMNTEAFF.

Here the CDR3 DNA reads TGTGCCAGCAGCTTAGCCCCGGGACAACCTAATGAAAAACTGTTTTTT. Amino acid sequence: CASSLAPGQPNEKLFF. The chain has TRBV11-2 and TRBJ1-4; D possibly corresponds to TRBD1 (6 bases). Germline V gives CDR1 SGHAT, CDR2 FQNNGV. The CDR3 length is 16 residues. V dropped 1 base and J dropped 3 bases, with 12 bases sitting between them.

This rearrangement joins TRBV11-3 to TRBJ1-4; the match to TRBD1 covers 7 bases. Germline CDR1 reads SGHNT; CDR2 reads YENEEA. The CDR3 loop spans 14 amino acids. Trimming took 7 bases from V and 7 from J; bases not matched to a gene: 9. CDR3 nucleotide sequence: TGTGCCAGCACCGAGTACAGGGGTCGTGAAAAACTGTTTTTT. Amino acids: CASTEYRGREKLFF.

The V gene is TRBV18, the J gene TRBJ1-4; 11 nucleotides match TRBD1. Germline V gene lookup returns CDR1 KGHSH and CDR2 LQKENI. This CDR3 spans 16 amino acids. Germline trimming cut 4 bases from V and 7 bases from J; bases unmatched to any gene: 8. The CDR3 sequence: CASSLTRTGGGEKLFF. CDR3 bases: TGTGCCAGCTCACTTACCCGGACAGGGGGCGGTGAAAAACTGTTTTTT.

The chain recombines TRBV7-2 with TRBJ1-2, with D tentatively TRBD1 (6 bases). Trimming removed 8 bases from V and 8 bases from J, with 21 bases in between. Germline CDR1 is SGHTA and CDR2 is FQGNSA. This CDR3 is built from 14 residues. The CDR3 DNA reads TGTGCCAGCCCCCGAGGGGGTGGGGCTGGCGGCTACACCTTC. This codes for CASPRGGGAGGYTF. The full variable domain, rest sourced from reference TRBV7-2 and TRBJ1-2, is GAGVSQSPSNKVTEKGKDVELRCDPISGHTALYWYRQSLGQGLEFLIYFQGNSAPDKSGLPSDRFSAERTGGSVSTLTIQRTQQEDSAVYLCASPRGGGAGGYTFGSGTRLTVV.